This entry lists 22 T cell receptor beta chains sequenced from one sample in a study of blood T cell repertoires in COVID-19. Profiled with immunoSEQ multiplex PCR; TCRdb holds only in-frame clones, not every one. The data contain 85,000 to 100,000 clones, just over 85% of them singletons. Sequenced: peripheral blood. The origin of the receptors is a man in his fifties or sixties with COVID-19, enrolled during active disease.

In its sample, this clone was seen once. Here the CDR3 reads CASSQYPPPGGQEQYF. For the CDR3, the DNA is TGTGCCAGCAGCCAATATCCGCCTCCCGGGGGGCAAGAGCAGTACTTC. The chain carries TRBV3-1 (or the pseudogene TRBV3-2) and TRBJ2-7, with a weak D call TRBD2 (7 bases). The CDR3 runs 16 residues. Per germline, CDR1 LGHDT and CDR2 YNNKEL (reference sequence). V gave up 2 bases and J gave up 7 bases, with 21 bases separating them.

This clone was observed once. The J gene is TRBJ2-5, the V gene TRBV2; 8 bases are a match to TRBD1. The V gene end was trimmed by 6 bases and the J gene end by 4 bases; junction bases not matched to a gene: 10. Germline-derived CDR1 and CDR2 are SNHLY and FYNNEI. The CDR3 has 15 residues. CDR3 bases: TGTGCCAGCAGACCCAGGACAGGGCAGTCAGAGACCCAGTACTTC. Translation: CASRPRTGQSETQYF.

J is TRBJ1-6 and V is TRBV20-1, with a weak D call TRBD1 (5 bases). The length of the CDR3 is 11 residues. Trimming removed 4 bases at V and 14 bases at J, with 12 bases between. Germline CDR1 is DFQATT and CDR2 is SNEGSKA (reference sequence). The DNA of the CDR3 is TGCAGTGCTAATGGGACTCCTACCCTCCACTTT. Translating it yields CSANGTPTLHF.

CDR3 in amino acids: CASTDRESYGYTF. The DNA for the CDR3 is TGTGCCAGCACCGACAGGGAATCCTATGGCTACACCTTC. This sequence joins TRBV6-5 and TRBJ1-2; 7 positions match TRBD1. The CDR3 has 13 residues. V lost 7 bases, J lost 4 bases, and 6 bases stayed unmatched. Germline CDR1 is MNHEY and CDR2 is SVGAGI.

This rearrangement joins TRBV10-1 to TRBJ2-7; maybe TRBD1 (6 bases). Trimming cost V 6 bases and J 0 bases, with 9 bases left between them. The germline gives CDR1 WNHNN, CDR2 SYGVQD (reference sequence). This CDR3 has 13 residues. The CDR3 protein is CASSNRDSYEQYF. As DNA, the CDR3 is TGCGCCAGCAGCAACAGGGACTCCTACGAGCAGTACTTC.

The CDR3 region is CASSPAAGGTGELFF. The CDR3 DNA follows: TGTGCCAGCAGCCCCGCGGCTGGTGGGACCGGGGAGCTGTTTTTT. V and J are TRBV11-3 and TRBJ2-2, with D unclear. This CDR3 comprises 15 residues. Trimming shortened V by 5 bases and J by 5 bases, and 15 bases separated the two germline ends. Germline-derived CDR1 and CDR2 are SGHNT and YENEEA.

The rearrangement links TRBV18 to TRBJ2-7; D gene unclear. Trimming took off 6 bases at V and 3 bases at J, with 15 bases between the two ends. Germline CDR1 KGHSH, CDR2 LQKENI. The length of the CDR3 is 14 residues. CDR3 in DNA: TGTGCCAGCTCGGAATCGACGGGTGGCTACGAGCAGTACTTC. Amino acid sequence: CASSESTGGYEQYF.

The rearrangement joins TRBV28 to TRBJ1-2; 7 nucleotides match TRBD1. This CDR3 has 14 residues. The trim removed 6 bases at V and 6 bases at J, leaving 10 bases unmatched. Germline V lookup: CDR1 MDHEN, CDR2 SYDVKM. The chain's CDR3 is CASRSGNRGHGYTF. The CDR3, as DNA: TGTGCCAGCAGATCAGGGAATAGGGGGCATGGCTACACCTTC.

This chain joins TRBV6-6 and TRBJ1-1; the D gene is possibly TRBD1 (5 bases). Per germline, CDR1 MNHNY and CDR2 SVGAGI (reference sequence). This CDR3 has 14 amino acids. The V gene lost 6 bases and the J gene lost 3 bases, with 14 bases spanning the gap. CDR3 sequence (DNA): TGTGCCAGCAGCTACCCGGGACTTTACACTGAAGCTTTCTTT. It is translated as CASSYPGLYTEAFF.

This sequence joins TRBV6-5 and TRBJ1-1, with D possibly being TRBD1 (5 bases). The germline V and J ends were trimmed by 5 bases and 5 bases, with 18 bases remaining between them. This CDR3 is built from 15 residues. Germline-derived CDR1 and CDR2 are MNHEY and SVGAGI. In DNA form, the CDR3 reads TGTGCCAGCAGTCAACGGGGAGGGGTAGGGACTGAAGCTTTCTTT. It yields the protein CASSQRGGVGTEAFF.

V gene TRBV30 combines with J gene TRBJ1-6; D ambiguous. Trimming took 7 bases from V and 0 from J, leaving 13 bases between them. CDR3 length: 15 amino acids. The germline gives CDR1 GTSNPN, CDR2 SVGIG (reference sequence). The CDR3 sequence: CASSWSNSYNSPLHF. CDR3 DNA sequence: TGTGCCTCGAGCTGGAGCAACTCCTATAATTCACCCCTCCACTTT.

The chain employs TRBV27 and TRBJ2-7, with 10 bases lining up with TRBD2. The CDR3 is made up of 16 amino acids. With V trimmed by 1 base and J by 2 bases, 5 bases remained unmatched. Germline lookup yields CDR1 MNHEY and CDR2 SMNVEV (reference sequence). The CDR3 coding sequence is TGTGCCAGCAGTTTATGGGGCCTAGCGGGGGCCTACGAGCAGTACTTC. Its protein is CASSLWGLAGAYEQYF.

The chain uses TRBV30 and TRBJ1-2, with 7 bases identical to TRBD1. The ends lost 3 bases at V and 0 bases at J; junction bases unmatched: 4. CDR1 and CDR2 (germline): GTSNPN, SVGIG (reference sequence). The CDR3 length is 14 residues. CDR3: CAWRWTGANYGYTF. In DNA, the CDR3 is TGTGCCTGGAGGTGGACAGGAGCTAACTATGGCTACACCTTC.

The gene calls are TRBV6-5 and TRBJ1-1, with a tentative D call TRBD1 (6 bases). The CDR3 has 14 amino acids. With 7 bases removed from V and 5 bases from J, the gap between germline ends came to 17 bases. Germline values: CDR1 MNHEY, CDR2 SVGAGI. CDR3 amino acids: CASMRGRGGTEAFF. The CDR3 region has the DNA TGTGCCAGCATGAGGGGCAGGGGAGGGACTGAAGCTTTCTTT.

The chain joins TRBV7-9 to TRBJ1-2; 7 bases map to TRBD1. V lost 3 bases, J lost 2 bases, and 6 bases stayed unmatched. The CDR3 totals 15 residues. In germline, CDR1 is SEHNR, CDR2 FQNEAQ (reference sequence). The CDR3 sequence: CASSLGDSRNYGYTF. DNA of the CDR3: TGTGCCAGCAGCTTGGGGGACAGTCGGAACTATGGCTACACCTTC.

This clone was seen a few times. The rearrangement links TRBV30 to TRBJ1-3; D remains unclear. Trimming took off 2 bases at V and 0 bases at J, with 8 bases between the two ends. The CDR3 covers 14 residues. The germline V gene has CDR1 GTSNPN and CDR2 SVGIG (reference sequence). The CDR3 region has the DNA TGTGCCTGGAGTTGGCAGTTCTCTGGAAACACCATATATTTT. Translation gives CAWSWQFSGNTIYF.

The chain uses TRBV9 and TRBJ1-3; D is unresolved. The length of the CDR3 is 14 residues. Germline CDR1 is SGDLS and CDR2 is YYNGEE. V was trimmed by 3 bases and J by 2 bases, leaving 9 bases between them. The CDR3 nucleotides are TGTGCCAGCAGCGAACCGGGAGCTGGAAACACCATATATTTT. Amino acid sequence: CASSEPGAGNTIYF.

The rearrangement links TRBV27 to TRBJ2-7; the D gene is possibly TRBD2 (6 bases). The CDR3 has 14 amino acids. The germline V gene encodes CDR1 MNHEY and CDR2 SMNVEV (reference sequence). Trimming cost V 5 bases and J 5 bases, with 16 bases left between them. The CDR3 loop is CASSPLAGQHEQYF. The CDR3 coding sequence is TGTGCCAGCAGTCCATTGGCGGGGCAACACGAGCAGTACTTC.

V usage is TRBV5-1 and J usage is TRBJ1-1, with TRBD1 identical over 8 bases. Germline assignment: CDR1 SGHRS and CDR2 YFSETQ. With V trimmed by 3 bases and J by 1 base, 5 bases remained unmatched. The CDR3 contains 15 residues. CDR3 protein: CASSWAGGANTEAFF. The CDR3 DNA sequence: TGCGCCAGCAGCTGGGCAGGGGGCGCGAACACTGAAGCTTTCTTT.

This chain uses TRBV5-5 with TRBJ1-3; the D gene is possibly TRBD1 (6 bases). Germline CDR1 reads SGHKS; CDR2 reads YYEKEE (reference sequence). There are 15 residues in the CDR3. V gave up 4 bases and J gave up 4 bases, with 15 bases separating them. In DNA, the CDR3 is TGTGCCAGCAGCCAAGACAGGAACCGAGGAAACACCATATATTTT. This sequence encodes CASSQDRNRGNTIYF. Supplemented by reference TRBV5-5 and TRBJ1-3, the full variable domain reads DAGVTQSPTHLIKTRGQQVTLRCSPISGHKSVSWYQQVLGQGPQFIFQYYEKEERGRGNFPDRFSARQFPNYSSELNVNALLLGDSALYLCASSQDRNRGNTIYFGEGSWLTVV.

The chain links TRBV4-3 to TRBJ1-1, with D uncertain. This CDR3 has 16 amino acids. V dropped 1 base and J dropped 2 bases, with 14 bases sitting between them. Germline-derived CDR1 and CDR2 are LGHNA and YSLEER. CDR3 sequence (DNA): TGCGCCAGCAGCCAAGTGGCGTCCTGGAGTAACACTGAAGCTTTCTTT. It translates to CASSQVASWSNTEAFF.

The chain links TRBV2 to TRBJ1-5; tentatively, D is TRBD1 (6 bases). This CDR3 is built from 15 residues. Between the trimmed V and J ends, which lost 6 bases and 2 bases, there was a span of 14 bases. Germline CDR1 SNHLY, CDR2 FYNNEI. The CDR3, as DNA: TGTGCCAGCAGATCAGGGGTATTGGGCAATCAGCCCCAGCATTTT. This gives the protein CASRSGVLGNQPQHF.